This TCR beta chain emerged from a study of shared T cell receptors in the human thymus. The length of the CDR3 is 13 residues. V lost 8 bases to trimming and J lost 5 bases, with 13 bases between them. Germline V CDR1 and CDR2: MNHNS, SASEGT. Sequenced by immunoSEQ multiplex PCR; TCRdb stores in-frame clones only, minus some. Here the sample spans 500,000 to 850,000 clones, approximately 87% being singletons. The same sample was also used in a study of human thymus T cells. That source adds: Related research has reported that thymic repertoires overlap highly among unrelated individuals.

Sequencing was done on a sample of thymocytes. This clonotype was obtained from a boy in the first two years of life with a congenital heart defect. The gene calls are TRBV6-1 and TRBJ1-3, with unresolved D. The CDR3 reads CASDEGRRNTIYF. The CDR3 DNA sequence: TGTGCCAGCGATGAGGGTCGGAGAAACACCATATATTTT.